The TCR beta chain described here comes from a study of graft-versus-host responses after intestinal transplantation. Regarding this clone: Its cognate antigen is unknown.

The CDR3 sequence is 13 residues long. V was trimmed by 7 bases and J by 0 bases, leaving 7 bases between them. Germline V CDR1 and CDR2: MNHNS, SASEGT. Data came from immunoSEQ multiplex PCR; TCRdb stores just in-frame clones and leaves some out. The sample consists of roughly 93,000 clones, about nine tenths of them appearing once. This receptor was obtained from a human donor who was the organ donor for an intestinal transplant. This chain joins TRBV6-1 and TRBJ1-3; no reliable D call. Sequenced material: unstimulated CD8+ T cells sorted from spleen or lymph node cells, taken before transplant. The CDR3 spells CASTSSSGNTIYF. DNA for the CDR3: TGTGCCAGCACAAGTAGCTCTGGAAACACCATATATTTT.